The sequence of this T cell receptor (beta chain) was determined in a study of Graves' ophthalmopathy and Graves' hyperthyroidism (dated by TCRdb to 2016 to 2019). For the study in its entirety: Hyperthyroidism was defined as stable when no progression to ophthalmopathy occurred within 18 months of follow-up. The study used TCR beta repertoire signatures to distinguish Graves' ophthalmopathy from Graves' hyperthyroidism and to predict progression to ophthalmopathy. In total, around 130 blood samples were TCR-sequenced: around 42 ophthalmopathy, approximately 80 hyperthyroidism and about 17 hyperthyroidism-to-ophthalmopathy patients. To explore V-J signatures distinguishing ophthalmopathy from hyperthyroidism, a discovery set of 100 or so patients (roughly 45 ophthalmopathy, roughly 60 stable hyperthyroidism) was enrolled. The independent validation cohort included 20 or so hyperthyroidism patients plus 17 patients who later progressed from hyperthyroidism to ophthalmopathy. T-cell repertoires of thyroid tissue and blood were compared in 5 or 6 hyperthyroidism patients. Once sampling was done, hyperthyroidism patients were given methimazole at a starting dose of 30 mg daily, while ophthalmopathy patients were given high-dose intravenous methylprednisolone.

This clonotype was picked up one time. Its target antigen remains unknown. A read error is likely, as this CDR3 ends without the conserved phenylalanine or tryptophan. Because the CDR3's place on the DNA is in doubt, the DNA is left out and the CDR3 is given as listed by TCRdb. Hyperthyroidism patients were newly diagnosed, were aged 18 to 65 years, and had a disease duration under 2 months. Anyone with other autoimmune diseases, uncontrolled infections, pregnancy or lactation was excluded from the study. Diagnosis was based on clinical symptoms, serum thyroxine, TRAb, thyroid ultrasound and orbital computed tomography. Total RNA was extracted using Trizol reagent, and RNA quality was checked on an Agilent 2100 Bioanalyzer. CDR1 and CDR2 were assigned from the germline V gene as SGHVS and FNYEAQ. The CDR3 is 8 residues long, ends included. For repertoire sequencing, TCR beta CDR3 regions were amplified from RNA transcripts. The first round was an RT-PCR using HTBI primers with the Qiagen OneStep RT-PCR kit, and this first round was followed by a second-round multiplex PCR, then size selection and purification. The libraries underwent paired-end sequencing with 100 bp reads on an Illumina HiSeq2000. On the authors' methods: SOAPnuke was used for read processing, and reads with adapters, uncalled bases, a mean Phred below 15, or no exact constant-primer or identifier match were discarded. High-quality paired reads were merged with COPE v1.2.5. Unique nucleotide sequences were defined as clonotypes and aligned to IMGT TRB V, D and J references using MiTCR v1.1. Analysis was restricted to V-J combinations with a frequency above 0.0001, which covered about 99% of repertoires. For each V-J combination, a TCR clonal expansion and chaos score was defined as F50 clonal expansion divided by the chaos observed in the TCRdist matrix. Welch's t-statistics and random forest were used to reduce the features to some 13 V-J combinations, which were then used as input to a naive Bayes classifier. The similarity between thyroid and blood repertoires was quantified using the Morisita-Horn index. TCRdb reanalyzed the raw reads on its own, using fastp at Q25 for trimming and MiXCR for clone calling, and kept in-frame beta chains. Rows with one shared CDR3 protein collapse into an entry with the most common genes and DNA. The V and J calls reflect TCRdb's pipeline rather than the authors' work. This sample gives roughly 1.1 million distinct CDR3 sequences in total; about two fifths of them show up just once. The ten largest clonotypes hold approximately 12% of the sample.

The investigation overall reported the following: Most of the expanded thyroid clonotypes with a frequency above 0.001 were also detected in blood, and it was suggested that the thyroid immune response may be reflected by blood repertoires. Sample size was not statistically predetermined, and group allocation was not concealed from the investigators. In validation, the model predicted ophthalmopathy progression with less than 71% sensitivity and approximately 72% specificity; fewer than 15 predicted patients were CT-confirmed with GO in a median of around 6 months. The 13-signature model separated ophthalmopathy from stable hyperthyroidism with about 86% sensitivity and less than 83% specificity in cross-validation, and 80%/75% in the test set.

Here the chain combines TRBV7-6 and TRBJ2-7; whether TRBD2, the table's D call, matches the DNA was not checked. The sequencing input was peripheral blood or thyroid tissue (not recorded which). The clonotype comes from an adult man with Graves' hyperthyroidism. The CDR3 region has the sequence CASSQEGI.